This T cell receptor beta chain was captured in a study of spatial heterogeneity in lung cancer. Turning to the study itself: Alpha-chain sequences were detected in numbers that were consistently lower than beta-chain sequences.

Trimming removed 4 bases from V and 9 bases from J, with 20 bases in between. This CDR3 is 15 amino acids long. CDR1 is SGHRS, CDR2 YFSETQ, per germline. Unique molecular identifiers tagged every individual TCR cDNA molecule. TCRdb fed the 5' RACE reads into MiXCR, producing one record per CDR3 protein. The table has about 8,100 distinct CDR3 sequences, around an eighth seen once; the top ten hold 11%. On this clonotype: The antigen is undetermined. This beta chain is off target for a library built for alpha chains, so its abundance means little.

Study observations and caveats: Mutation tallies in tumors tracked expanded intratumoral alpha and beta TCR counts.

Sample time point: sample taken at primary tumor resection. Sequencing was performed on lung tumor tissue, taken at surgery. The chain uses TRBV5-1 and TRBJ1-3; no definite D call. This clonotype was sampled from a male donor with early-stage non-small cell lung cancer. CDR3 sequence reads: CASSLMDSGIGTIYF. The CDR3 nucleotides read TGCGCCAGCAGCCTAATGGACTCTGGAATTGGCACCATATATTTT. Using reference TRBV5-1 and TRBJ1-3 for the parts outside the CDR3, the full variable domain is KAGVTQTPRYLIKTRGQQVTLSCSPISGHRSVSWYQQTPGQGLQFLFEYFSETQRNKGNFPGRFSGRQFSNSRSEMNVSTLELGDSALYLCASSLMDSGIGTIYFGEGSWLTVV.